Listed below are T cell receptor beta chains from one sample, sequenced in a study of OX40 agonist ivuxolimab in advanced cancers. Profiled with immunoSEQ multiplex PCR; TCRdb holds only in-frame clones, not every one. The table lists 65,000 to 100,000 clones, about 86% of them singletons, with over 5% in the top ten. Sample: CD4+ or CD8+ T cells sorted from blood, taken in a trial of the OX40 agonist ivuxolimab. The receptors here all came from an adult with an advanced solid tumor such as melanoma, head and neck, liver or kidney cancer. CDR3s include the opening cysteine and the closing phenylalanine or tryptophan. D genes are given only for firm matches. Some rows have no size entry. The others give once, few or many, or a class for an expanded clone.

d_call clone_size j_call v_call cdr3_nt cdr3_aa
TRBD1 NA TRBJ1-4 TRBV14 TGTGCCAGCAGCCCACAGGGGGGGTCCCCTGAAAAACTGTTTTTT CASSPQGGSPEKLFF
NA NA TRBJ1-1 TRBV4-1 TGCGCCAGCAGCCAAGGAACTGGTCGACAGACGAACACTGAAGCTTTCTTT CASSQGTGRQTNTEAFF
TRBD1 NA TRBJ2-5 TRBV18 TGTGCCAGCTCACCACAGGGGGCAGGGGAGACCCAGTACTTC CASSPQGAGETQYF
TRBD2 NA TRBJ2-7 TRBV5-1 TGCGCCAGCAGCTTGCAAGCGGGAACCTTCGCTGGGGGGTACGAGCAGTACTTC CASSLQAGTFAGGYEQYF
NA NA TRBJ1-4 TRBV6-5 TGTGCCAGTGGGGTCGGGGGCAGCGGAGAAAAACTGTTTTTT CASGVGGSGEKLFF
NA NA TRBJ2-3 TRBV19 TGTGCCAGTAGTCTGGGGGCTAGCACAGATACGCAGTATTTT CASSLGASTDTQYF
NA NA TRBJ1-1 TRBV30 TGTGCCTGGAGTGTATCTAAGGGACACTTGAACACTGAAGCTTTCTTT CAWSVSKGHLNTEAFF
NA NA TRBJ2-1 TRBV10-3 TGTGCCATCAGTGAGACACCTTACAATGAGCAGTTCTTC CAISETPYNEQFF
TRBD1 few TRBJ2-4 TRBV29-1 TGCAGCGTTGATGGGACAGGGAGAAACATTCAGTACTTC CSVDGTGRNIQYF
NA NA TRBJ2-3 TRBV6-6 TGTGCCAGCAGCCTTTCTGGGGGGCGCACAGATACGCAGTATTTT CASSLSGGRTDTQYF
NA NA TRBJ1-3 TRBV30 TGTGCCTCTTGGCCCAACAAATCCCCTGGAAACACCATATATTTT CASWPNKSPGNTIYF
TRBD1 NA TRBJ1-6 TRBV5-6 TGTGCCAGCAGCTTGTCGCGGGGAGGACAGGCCCGCCTTTCACCCCTCCACTTT CASSLSRGGQARLSPLHF
TRBD1 NA TRBJ1-1 TRBV5-4 TGTGCCAGCAGACCCCAACAGGGGGCGCCGGACACTGAAGCTTTCTTT CASRPQQGAPDTEAFF
TRBD2 NA TRBJ2-4 TRBV4-2 TGTGCCAGCAGCCAAGAGGCTAGCGGGGGGGTAGCCAAAAACATTCAGTACTTC CASSQEASGGVAKNIQYF
NA NA TRBJ1-4 TRBV19 TGTGCCAGTCACAGGATCGACGGGGCAACTAATGAAAAACTGTTTTTT CASHRIDGATNEKLFF
NA few TRBJ1-6 TRBV7-9 TGTGCCAGCAGCGCGGACGGACATAATTCACCCCTCCACTTT CASSADGHNSPLHF
TRBD1 once TRBJ2-5 TRBV9 TGTGCCAGCAGCAGAGAGGATCCGGGACAGTGGGGTGAGACCCAGTACTTC CASSREDPGQWGETQYF
NA few TRBJ1-3 TRBV30 TGTGCCTGGACGATTGGCTACTCTGGAAACACCATATATTTT CAWTIGYSGNTIYF
NA NA TRBJ1-5 TRBV21-1 TGTGCCAGCCCTGGACAGGGGGAGGGCAATCAGCCCCAGCATTTT CASPGQGEGNQPQHF
TRBD2 NA TRBJ2-3 TRBV5-1 TGCGCCAGCAGCTTGGGAGGCGGGAGTTGGGATACGCAGTATTTT CASSLGGGSWDTQYF
TRBD1 NA TRBJ1-1 TRBV6-6 TGTGCCAGCAGTTACGTCGGGACAGGGGGTACTGAAGCTTTCTTT CASSYVGTGGTEAFF
NA once TRBJ2-7 TRBV28 TGTGCCAGCAGTCCAGGGACTGGCTACGAGCAGTACTTC CASSPGTGYEQYF
NA NA TRBJ1-5 TRBV29-1 TGCAGCGGCCCACAACAGGGTAATCAGCCCCAGCATTTT CSGPQQGNQPQHF
NA NA TRBJ1-3 TRBV7-2 TGTGCCAGCAGCTCAGAGGGGACGTCTATTGGAAACACCATATATTTT CASSSEGTSIGNTIYF
NA few TRBJ1-2 TRBV20-1 TGCAGTGCTATCCCGTTGGATGGCTACACCTTC CSAIPLDGYTF
NA NA TRBJ2-2 TRBV27 TGTGCCAGCAGTTTCCGGGTCCAGGGCACCGGGGAGCTGTTTTTT CASSFRVQGTGELFF
NA NA TRBJ1-5 TRBV5-6 TGTGCCAGCAGCGCCGGTTACAATCAGCCCCAGCATTTT CASSAGYNQPQHF
NA NA TRBJ1-4 TRBV28 TGTGCCAGCAGTTCCCCGGGGCGACCGAATGAAAAACTGTTTTTT CASSSPGRPNEKLFF
NA NA TRBJ1-4 TRBV28 TGTGCCAGCGGGGGGCTAGGTGAAAAACTGTTTTTT CASGGLGEKLFF